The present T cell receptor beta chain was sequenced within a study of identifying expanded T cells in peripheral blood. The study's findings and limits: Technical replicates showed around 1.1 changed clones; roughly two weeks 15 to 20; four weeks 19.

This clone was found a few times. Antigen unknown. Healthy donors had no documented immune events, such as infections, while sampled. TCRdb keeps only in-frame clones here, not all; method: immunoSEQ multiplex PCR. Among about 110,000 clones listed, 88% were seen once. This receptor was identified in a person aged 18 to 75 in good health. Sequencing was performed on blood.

The DNA for the CDR3 is TGTGCCAGCAGCTTAACGGCCCAGGGCAATCAGCCCCAGCATTTT. Residues: CASSLTAQGNQPQHF. The rearrangement links TRBV7-8 to TRBJ1-5; no definite D call. Deletions cut 2 bases from V and 2 bases from J, with 10 bases between. Germline CDR1 SGHVS, CDR2 FQNEAQ. CDR3 length equals 15 residues.